These T cell receptor beta chains were read from a single sample in a study of OX40 agonist ivuxolimab in advanced cancers. This table comes from immunoSEQ multiplex PCR, and its TCRdb copy is limited to in-frame clones, with some not included. The sample holds 150,000 to 180,000 clones, roughly 92% seen once. The material sequenced was CD4+ or CD8+ T cells sorted from blood, taken in a trial of the OX40 agonist ivuxolimab. Every receptor here comes from an adult with an advanced solid tumor such as melanoma, head and neck, liver or kidney cancer. Both conserved end residues are part of each CDR3.

V gene: TRBV5-1
CDR3 protein: CASAGRPYEQYF

V gene: TRBV6-5
CDR3 protein: CASSRTRQGGSPLHF

V gene: TRBV7-2
CDR3 protein: CASSLVHRSYEQYF

V gene: TRBV11-1
CDR3 protein: CASSQDRSDTQYF

V gene: TRBV6-1
CDR3 protein: CASSVMGTGDHGYTF

V gene: TRBV5-1
CDR3 protein: CASSGTGRAAETQYF

V gene: TRBV27
CDR3 protein: CASLISGTGFYTGELFF

V gene: TRBV19
CDR3 protein: CASSYQGARNTEAFF

V gene: TRBV7-7
CDR3 protein: CASSLLGRGSPKRVSDTQYF

V gene: TRBV12-5
CDR3 protein: CASGLGGSRNIQYF

V gene: TRBV28
CDR3 protein: CASSPPATGSKGNQPQHF

V gene: TRBV4-1
CDR3 protein: CASSQDYGRVNEQFF

V gene: TRBV6-6
CDR3 protein: CASSTGLAVRNYEQYF

V gene: TRBV10-2
CDR3 protein: CASQRAGSYEQYF

V gene: TRBV4-3
CDR3 protein: CASSQVGPGAGYNEQFF

V gene: TRBV21-1
CDR3 protein: CASRPGGPGNEQFF

V gene: TRBV7-2
CDR3 protein: CASSPKSGTGNEQFF

V gene: TRBV10-1
CDR3 protein: CASSEASGRVDQETQYF

V gene: TRBV7-9
CDR3 protein: CASGRGSYEQYF

V gene: TRBV30
CDR3 protein: CAWSVLAGGPGRETQYF

V gene: TRBV6-4
CDR3 protein: CASRAENTGELFF

V gene: TRBV7-9
CDR3 protein: CASSLGTVLWLQNTIYF

V gene: TRBV5-6
CDR3 protein: CASSLTSGSYEQYF

V gene: TRBV6-1
CDR3 protein: CATRQGGVSNQPQHF

V gene: TRBV10-2
CDR3 protein: CASSAQVTDYGYTF

V gene: TRBV7-9
CDR3 protein: CASSREDREGEQFF

V gene: TRBV30
CDR3 protein: CAWSPSGLIGAGGFYEQYF

V gene: TRBV6-1
CDR3 protein: CASSRDRDYEQYF

V gene: TRBV14
CDR3 protein: CASSQVFSGTGTVSYNSPLHF

V gene: TRBV6-1
CDR3 protein: CASSDRRGEVWRDEAFF

V gene: TRBV27
CDR3 protein: CASSLNAGTYSYEQYF

V gene: TRBV11-2
CDR3 protein: CASSLNGAVNEQYF

V gene: TRBV18
CDR3 protein: CASSPTGTGGFFSYEQYF

V gene: TRBV6-5
CDR3 protein: CASSYVRRNLYEQYF

V gene: TRBV5-1
CDR3 protein: CASSLGAASNSEQYF

V gene: TRBV19
CDR3 protein: CASSIGFNGRRHNTGELFF

V gene: TRBV7-2
CDR3 protein: CASSHQSGGYGYTF

V gene: TRBV7-2
CDR3 protein: CASSFLGSEAFF

V gene: TRBV28
CDR3 protein: CASSPRTGELFF